This T cell receptor (beta chain) was obtained from a study of CD8+CD57+ T cells in acquired aplastic anemia. Notes on this clonotype: Its antigen is still unknown.

Regarding the study as a whole: No significant difference in CD8+ Simpson's diversity was found between patients and controls.

The TCR beta profiling, which covered VDJ combination and CDR3 sequence, was carried out using genomic DNA as the template. TCRdb passed the reads through MiXCR, listing each CDR3 protein once. The table has a few hundred thousand distinct CDR3 sequences, under 65% seen once. CDR3 length: 14 residues. The germline V gene has CDR1 MNHEY and CDR2 SVGAGI. Trimming removed 6 bases from V and 7 bases from J, with 16 bases in between. It was patients with CD8+CD57+ cell expansion by flow cytometry who were chosen for sequencing. This chain connects TRBV6-5 to TRBJ1-5; D ambiguous. What was sequenced was sorted CD4+, CD8+, or CD8+CD57+ T cells (not recorded which) from PBMCs. The clonotype originates from a human donor with aplastic anemia. CDR3 nucleotides: TGTGCCAGCAGCCGACTAGCGGGAGACCAGCCCCAGCATTTT. Protein: CASSRLAGDQPQHF.